This record concerns one T cell receptor (beta chain) sequence. Its antigen is unknown. Germline V gene lookup returns CDR1 SEHNR and CDR2 FQNEAQ (reference sequence). This CDR3 spans 15 amino acids. Deletions cut 2 bases from V and 3 bases from J, with 12 bases between. This entry comes from a study of cytomegalovirus exposure and HLA in healthy donors. General study points: DRB1 showed the most TCR associations and HLA-C the fewest in a later analysis, as rates varied by HLA locus. Available immune exposure information was restricted to CMV serostatus only.

The PCR was carried out with 60 Vbeta primers and 13 Jbeta primers. Assay used: immunoSEQ multiplex PCR; TCRdb lists only in-frame clones, some missing. The table includes over 110,000 clones, roughly two thirds detected once. Input material: PBMCs. This sequence originates from a middle-aged woman in good health and CMV-seronegative. The gene calls are TRBV7-9 and TRBJ2-3, with TRBD2 as a possible D gene (6 bases). The CDR3 region is CASSLLAGRTDTQYF. CDR3 in DNA: TGTGCCAGCAGCTTACTTGCAGGGAGGACAGATACGCAGTATTTT.